The 29 T cell receptor beta chains given below trace back to one sample, sequenced in a study of neoadjuvant anti-PD-1 for oral cavity cancer. The protocol was immunoSEQ multiplex PCR, while the TCRdb copy is restricted to in-frame clones and leaves out a portion. The sample lists about 7,000 clones; 76% were seen once. The specimen was PBMCs, collected before nivolumab (anti-PD-1) treatment. The receptors come from a person aged 40 to 85 with oral cavity squamous cell carcinoma.

The J gene is TRBJ1-1, the V gene TRBV7-9; D is ambiguous. This CDR3 contains 14 residues. The ends were cut back, 2 bases at V and 6 bases at J, with 13 bases in the middle. Per the germline V gene, CDR1 is SEHNR and CDR2 is FQNEAQ (reference sequence). The CDR3 nucleotides are TGTGCCAGCAGCTTACCAGCCGTTGTCCCTGAAGCTTTCTTT. Translated: CASSLPAVVPEAFF.

The chain has TRBV11-2 and TRBJ2-2; D is unclear. CDR1 is SGHAT, CDR2 FQNNGV, per germline. This CDR3 spans 12 amino acids. V shed 2 bases and J shed 7 bases, with 5 bases lying between them. The DNA for the CDR3 is TGTGCCAGCAGCTTAAATGGCGGGGAGCTGTTTTTT. Translated, it gives CASSLNGGELFF. The variable domain in full, completed from reference TRBV11-2 and TRBJ2-2, reads EAGVAQSPRYKIIEKRQSVAFWCNPISGHATLYWYQQILGQGPKLLIQFQNNGVVDDSQLPKDRFSAERLKGVDSTLKIQPAKLEDSAVYLCASSLNGGELFFGEGSRLTVL.

The chain is built from TRBV6-1 and TRBJ1-5; tentative D call: TRBD1 (5 bases). This CDR3 region has 13 residues. The germline V and J ends were trimmed by 7 bases and 5 bases, with 12 bases remaining between them. CDR1 MNHNS and CDR2 SASEGT come from the germline V gene. In nucleotides, the CDR3 is TGTGCCAGCACTGTGACAGTTTATCAGCCCCAGCATTTT. It specifies CASTVTVYQPQHF.

The V and J genes are TRBV7-8 and TRBJ1-1; D is undetermined. This CDR3 is 12 amino acids long. V shed 4 bases and J shed 5 bases, with 8 bases lying between them. Germline CDR1 is SGHVS and CDR2 is FQNEAQ. CDR3 sequence reads: CASSSAVTEAFF. The CDR3 coding sequence is TGTGCCAGCAGCTCCGCGGTTACTGAAGCTTTCTTT.

This clone was seen a few times. V usage is TRBV6-5 and J usage is TRBJ1-2, with 7 bases lining up with TRBD1. J lost 8 bases, V lost 5 bases, and 14 bases had no gene match. Germline V gives CDR1 MNHEY, CDR2 SVGAGI. The CDR3 sequence is 15 residues long. The CDR3 sequence is CASSKSGTEVLGYTF. The CDR3 DNA reads TGTGCCAGCAGTAAGAGCGGGACAGAGGTTTTGGGCTACACCTTC.

This clone was observed a handful of times. The chain employs TRBV7-2 and TRBJ1-2, with D possibly being TRBD1 (6 bases). The germline V gene encodes CDR1 SGHTA and CDR2 FQGNSA. The CDR3 runs 14 residues. V lost 4 bases and J 4 bases, leaving 13 bases between the germline ends. The CDR3 DNA reads TGTGCCAGCAGCTCGGACAGCCGCCCCTATGGCTACACCTTC. Amino acids: CASSSDSRPYGYTF.

The rearrangement links TRBV7-3 to TRBJ2-5, with no clear D. Deletions cut 1 base from V and 3 bases from J, with 6 bases between. The CDR3 extends over 13 amino acids. From germline, CDR1 is SGHTA and CDR2 FQGTGA. The CDR3 DNA follows: TGTGCCAGCAGCTTAATGGGGAAAGAGACCCAGTACTTC. Its protein product is CASSLMGKETQYF.

The CDR3 reads CATSSDRARPQHF. For the CDR3, the DNA is TGTGCCACCAGCAGCGACAGGGCGAGGCCCCAGCATTTT. The genes are TRBV15 and TRBJ1-5, with 7 bases aligning to TRBD1. The length of the CDR3 is 13 residues. CDR1 is LNHNV and CDR2 is YYDKDF in the germline V gene (reference sequence). Trimming removed 3 bases from V and 9 bases from J; junction bases left unmatched: 5.

The CDR3 nucleotides are TGTGCCCCCCCCCGACCCACTGAAGCTTTCTTT. Translation gives CAPPRPTEAFF. The chain recombines TRBV6-4 with TRBJ1-1, with unresolved D. The germline gives CDR1 MRHNA, CDR2 SNTAGT. V gave up 11 bases and J gave up 4 bases, with 11 bases separating them. The CDR3 consists of 11 residues.

The chain employs TRBV4-3 and TRBJ1-4; D remains unclear. This CDR3 contains 16 residues. V was shortened by 0 bases and J by 3 bases, with 11 bases between the two germline ends. CDR1 is LGHNA and CDR2 is YSLEER in the germline V gene. The CDR3 DNA is TGCGCCAGCAGCCAAGAACGACTTGGGGCTAATGAAAAACTGTTTTTT. Its translation is CASSQERLGANEKLFF.

The J gene is TRBJ1-1, the V gene TRBV7-2; D is unresolved. Deletions cut 6 bases from V and 4 bases from J, with 18 bases between. CDR3 length: 15 amino acids. From germline, CDR1 is SGHTA and CDR2 FQGNSA. The CDR3 DNA reads as TGTGCCAGCAGACTCGGGCCCCAGGTAGGCACTGAAGCTTTCTTT. Protein: CASRLGPQVGTEAFF.

The chain links TRBV19 to TRBJ1-3; D gene unclear. The V end lost 2 bases, the J end lost 1 base, and 6 bases lay between the germline ends. The germline CDR1 and CDR2 sequences are LNHDA and SQIVND (reference sequence). This CDR3 has 14 residues. Written as DNA, the CDR3 is TGTGCCAGTAGTATACGATGGTCTGGAAACACCATATATTTT. It yields the protein CASSIRWSGNTIYF.

This chain connects TRBV6-1 to TRBJ2-1, with TRBD2 identical over 8 bases. Germline CDR1 reads MNHNS; CDR2 reads SASEGT. The CDR3 runs 17 residues. The V and J ends lost 2 bases and 5 bases, in that order; junction bases with no gene match: 11. CDR3: CASSENPPGGPHNEQFF. For the CDR3, the DNA is TGTGCCAGCAGTGAAAATCCCCCGGGGGGGCCCCACAATGAGCAGTTCTTC.

V usage is TRBV25-1 and J usage is TRBJ2-1; D is unresolved. The CDR3 spans 13 residues. Per the germline V gene, CDR1 is MGHDK and CDR2 is SYGVNS. V was clipped by 2 bases and J by 6 bases, with 8 bases between them. Here the CDR3 reads CASSEMGRNEQFF. CDR3 coding DNA: TGTGCCAGCAGTGAAATGGGTCGCAATGAGCAGTTCTTC.

V gene TRBV6-4 combines with J gene TRBJ2-5, with unresolved D. V dropped 11 bases and J dropped 2 bases, with 15 bases sitting between them. CDR1 is MRHNA and CDR2 is SNTAGT in the germline V gene. This CDR3 is 13 amino acids long. The CDR3 nucleotides read TGTGCCGGTCCAGCAAGCATTCAAGAGACCCAGTACTTC. It yields the protein CAGPASIQETQYF.

The chain has TRBV6-4 and TRBJ2-1, with 11 nucleotides matching TRBD2. Losses at the gene ends were 6 bases for V and 6 bases for J; bases not matched to a gene: 4. The CDR3 length is 14 residues. CDR1 is MRHNA and CDR2 is SNTAGT in the germline V gene. In DNA form, the CDR3 reads TGTGCCAGCAGCCTTAGCGGGGGGGGCAATGAGCAGTTCTTC. It is translated as CASSLSGGGNEQFF.

This clone showed up just a few times. The rearrangement joins TRBV18 to TRBJ2-3; no clear D gene. From germline, CDR1 is KGHSH and CDR2 LQKENI. This CDR3 spans 15 amino acids. Trimming pared 5 bases from V and 1 base from J, leaving 13 bases between. In DNA, the CDR3 is TGTGCCAGCTCAGCTCAGACGCGAGGCACAGATACGCAGTATTTT. This sequence encodes CASSAQTRGTDTQYF.

V usage is TRBV5-1 and J usage is TRBJ2-2; D may match TRBD1 or TRBD2 (5 bases each). Looked up from germline, CDR1 is SGHRS and CDR2 is YFSETQ. This CDR3 is built from 14 residues. V was cut by 3 bases and J by 6 bases, with 12 bases left in between. The DNA of the CDR3 is TGCGCCAGCAGCTCTGGTCGGGGCGCCGGGGAGCTGTTTTTT. It codes for CASSSGRGAGELFF.

CDR3 DNA sequence: TGTGCCAGCAGCCCCACAGGGGGCTACGAGCAGTACTTC. Translating gives CASSPTGGYEQYF. The chain has TRBV7-4 and TRBJ2-7; the match to TRBD1 covers 8 bases. The CDR3 covers 13 residues. V shed 5 bases, J shed 3 bases, and the junction held 3 bases outside the gene matches. Looked up from germline, CDR1 is SGHVT and CDR2 is SQSDAQ.

CDR3 residues: CASSSGPGLEAFF. CDR3 nucleotides: TGTGCCAGCAGTTCTGGGCCCGGCCTTGAAGCTTTCTTT. J is TRBJ1-1 and V is TRBV6-1; D gene unclear. V lost 5 bases and J 7 bases, leaving 14 bases between the germline ends. The CDR3 is made up of 13 amino acids. Germline assignment: CDR1 MNHNS and CDR2 SASEGT.

This sequence joins TRBV6-5 and TRBJ2-7; 9 nucleotides match TRBD1. The CDR3 loop spans 15 amino acids. From germline, CDR1 is MNHEY and CDR2 SVGAGI. With 6 bases clipped from V and 4 bases from J, the junction kept 10 bases outside the gene matches. CDR3 region: CASRTQRQGGYEQYF. The CDR3 coding sequence is TGTGCCAGCAGGACCCAGCGACAGGGGGGTTACGAGCAGTACTTC.

The chain uses TRBV6-5 and TRBJ1-1; 7 bases are a match to TRBD1. Germline-derived CDR1 and CDR2 are MNHEY and SVGAGI. This CDR3 has 14 residues. J gave up 3 bases and V 1 base, and 2 bases lay outside the gene matches. CDR3 nucleotides: TGTGCCAGCAGTTACTACGGGACAGACACTGAAGCTTTCTTT. This encodes CASSYYGTDTEAFF.

This clone was found once. The genes are TRBV6-5 and TRBJ1-2; TRBD1 matches at 8 bases. CDR3 size: 13 residues. V lost 6 bases, J lost 5 bases, and 5 bases stayed unmatched. Germline lookup yields CDR1 MNHEY and CDR2 SVGAGI. The DNA of the CDR3 is TGTGCCAGCAGCCCAGGGGGCAGATATGGCTACACCTTC. This translates into CASSPGGRYGYTF.

A single count supports this clone. The V gene is TRBV19, the J gene TRBJ1-2; D not resolved. Between the trimmed V and J ends, which lost 1 base and 6 bases, there was a span of 9 bases. The CDR3 is 13 amino acids. Per germline, CDR1 LNHDA and CDR2 SQIVND (reference sequence). The CDR3 DNA follows: TGTGCCAGTAGTATAGTGGTGGGAAATGGCTACACCTTC. This encodes CASSIVVGNGYTF.

CDR3 nucleotide sequence: TGCGCCAGCAGGCGGGGACAGTACACAGATACGCAGTATTTT. Translated, it gives CASRRGQYTDTQYF. V is TRBV10-2 and J is TRBJ2-3; D might be TRBD1 (7 bases). V dropped 6 bases and J dropped 2 bases, with 12 bases sitting between them. The germline V gene has CDR1 WSHSY and CDR2 SAAADI. The CDR3 contains 14 residues.

V gene TRBV6-5 combines with J gene TRBJ1-2, with D perhaps TRBD1 (5 bases). The CDR3 is made up of 15 amino acids. Germline lookup yields CDR1 MNHEY and CDR2 SVGAGI. Trimming removed 0 bases at V and 5 bases at J, with 13 bases between. CDR3 coding DNA: TGTGCCAGCAGTTACTCTCGGGGGGGTGGATATGGCTACACCTTC. This sequence encodes CASSYSRGGGYGYTF.

The V call is TRBV7-2, the J call TRBJ1-1; TRBD1 agrees at 7 bases. With V trimmed by 1 base and J by 1 base, 3 bases remained unmatched. This CDR3 is 15 amino acids long. The germline CDR1 and CDR2 sequences are SGHTA and FQGNSA. CDR3 sequence reads: CASSLGTGENTEAFF. CDR3 nucleotides: TGTGCCAGCAGCTTAGGGACAGGTGAGAACACTGAAGCTTTCTTT.

V gene TRBV5-1 combines with J gene TRBJ2-1; 10 nucleotides match TRBD1. The V segment lost 2 bases and the J segment 5 bases; nucleotides outside the gene matches: 1. The CDR3 is made up of 14 amino acids. Per germline, CDR1 SGHRS and CDR2 YFSETQ. The CDR3 coding sequence is TGCGCCAGCAGCTTCGGGACAGGGGACAATGAGCAGTTCTTC. Protein product: CASSFGTGDNEQFF.

The chain couples TRBV2 to TRBJ1-1; tentative D call: TRBD1 (5 bases). This CDR3 is built from 12 residues. V was shortened by 6 bases and J by 5 bases, with 10 bases between the two germline ends. The germline gives CDR1 SNHLY, CDR2 FYNNEI. CDR3 loop: CASRGGSTEAFF. Written as DNA, the CDR3 is TGTGCCAGCAGGGGGGGATCTACTGAAGCTTTCTTT.